The next 3 T cell receptor beta chains were all read from a single sample in a study of blood T cell repertoires in COVID-19. Using immunoSEQ multiplex PCR, the repertoire was profiled, and TCRdb retains in-frame clones only, with some absent. The top ten clones hold about 22% of a sample with some 200,000 clones, 70% to 90% of them seen once. Sequenced material: peripheral blood. All receptors come from a man in his 60s with active or convalescent COVID-19.

The CDR3 here is CASRMTGGTGELFF. CDR3 coding DNA: TGTGCCAGCAGGATGACAGGGGGCACCGGGGAGCTGTTTTTT. The V gene is TRBV7-2, the J gene TRBJ2-2; 9 positions match TRBD1. There are 14 residues in the CDR3. Germline assignment: CDR1 SGHTA and CDR2 FQGNSA. V lost 6 bases and J lost 4; bases outside the gene matches: 3.

The V gene is TRBV6-1, the J gene TRBJ1-2; the D gene is possibly TRBD1 (5 bases). This CDR3 has 13 residues. The V end was cut by 3 bases, the J end by 4 bases, with 9 bases between. CDR1 MNHNS and CDR2 SASEGT come from the germline V gene. This CDR3 reads CASSDQGGYGYTF. The CDR3 nucleotides read TGTGCCAGCAGTGATCAGGGCGGCTATGGCTACACCTTC.

This chain links TRBV19 with TRBJ1-6; D is undetermined. CDR1 and CDR2 from the germline V gene are LNHDA and SQIVND (reference sequence). The V end was cut by 2 bases, the J end by 0 bases, with 11 bases between. The CDR3 spans 17 residues. Here the CDR3 reads CASSILYDSSYNSPLHF. CDR3 sequence (DNA): TGTGCCAGTAGTATACTTTATGATAGCTCCTATAATTCACCCCTCCACTTT.